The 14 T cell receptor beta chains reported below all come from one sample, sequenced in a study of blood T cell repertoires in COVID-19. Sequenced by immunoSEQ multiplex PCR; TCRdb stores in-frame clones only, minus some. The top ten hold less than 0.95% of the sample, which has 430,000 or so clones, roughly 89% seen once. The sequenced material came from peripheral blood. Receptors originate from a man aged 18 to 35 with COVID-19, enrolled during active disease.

The CDR3 DNA reads as TGTGCCTGGAGTGTACGTCCTAGCGGGGACACCGGGGAGCTGTTTTTT. Translation gives CAWSVRPSGDTGELFF. The chain uses TRBV30 and TRBJ2-2; TRBD2 agrees at 9 bases. The germline CDR1 and CDR2 sequences are GTSNPN and SVGIG (reference sequence). The CDR3 contains 16 residues. Trimming cost V 0 bases and J 3 bases; bases outside gene matches: 5. Full variable domain (missing parts from reference TRBV30 and TRBJ2-2): SQTIHQWPATLVQPVGSPLSLECTVEGTSNPNLYWYRQAAGRGLQLLFYSVGIGQISSEVPQNLSASRPQDRQFILSSKKLLLSDSGFYLCAWSVRPSGDTGELFFGEGSRLTVL.

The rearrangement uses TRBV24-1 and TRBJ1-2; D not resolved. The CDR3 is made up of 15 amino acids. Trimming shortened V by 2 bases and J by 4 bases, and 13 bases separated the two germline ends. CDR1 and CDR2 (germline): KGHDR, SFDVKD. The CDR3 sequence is CATSDSSRPTYGYTF. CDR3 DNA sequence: TGTGCCACCAGTGATTCCTCCAGGCCTACCTATGGCTACACCTTC.

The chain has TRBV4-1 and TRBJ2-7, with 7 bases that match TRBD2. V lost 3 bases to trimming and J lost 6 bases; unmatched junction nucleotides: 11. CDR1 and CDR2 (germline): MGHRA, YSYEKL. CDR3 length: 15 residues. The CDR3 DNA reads TGCGCCAGCAGCCAGCCCGGGGGGATCGTCACCGAGCAGTACTTC. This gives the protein CASSQPGGIVTEQYF.

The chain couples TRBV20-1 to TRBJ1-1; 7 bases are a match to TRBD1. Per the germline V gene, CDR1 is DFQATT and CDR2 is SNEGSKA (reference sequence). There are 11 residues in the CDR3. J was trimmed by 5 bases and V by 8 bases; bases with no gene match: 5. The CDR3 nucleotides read TGCAGTCCCAGGGGGAGTACTGAAGCTTTCTTT. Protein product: CSPRGSTEAFF.

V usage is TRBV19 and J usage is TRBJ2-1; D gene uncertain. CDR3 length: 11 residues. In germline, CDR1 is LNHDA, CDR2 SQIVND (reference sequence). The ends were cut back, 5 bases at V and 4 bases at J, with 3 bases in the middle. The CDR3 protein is CASSSYNEQFF. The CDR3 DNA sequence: TGTGCCAGTAGTTCATACAATGAGCAGTTCTTC. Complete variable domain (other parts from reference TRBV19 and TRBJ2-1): DGGITQSPKYLFRKEGQNVTLSCEQNLNHDAMYWYRQDPGQGLRLIYYSQIVNDFQKGDIAEGYSVSREKKESFPLTVTSAQKNPTAFYLCASSSYNEQFFGPGTRLTVL.

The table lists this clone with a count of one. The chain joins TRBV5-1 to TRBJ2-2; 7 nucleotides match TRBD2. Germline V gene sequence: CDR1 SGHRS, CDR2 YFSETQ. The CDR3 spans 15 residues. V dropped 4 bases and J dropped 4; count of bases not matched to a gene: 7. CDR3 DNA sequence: TGCGCCAGCAGCGGGCGGGAGTCCGGCACCGGGGAGCTGTTTTTT. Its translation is CASSGRESGTGELFF.

CDR3 amino acids: CASSQDGGNPSYEQYF. For the CDR3, the DNA is TGCGCCAGCAGCCAAGACGGGGGTAACCCATCCTACGAGCAGTACTTC. V usage is TRBV4-1 and J usage is TRBJ2-7; perhaps TRBD2 as D (6 bases). There are 16 residues in the CDR3. Trimming left V 0 bases short and J 1 base short, with 13 bases between. Germline V gene lookup returns CDR1 MGHRA and CDR2 YSYEKL.

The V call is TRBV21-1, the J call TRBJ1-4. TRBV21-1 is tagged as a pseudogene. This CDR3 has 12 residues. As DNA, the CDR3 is TGTGCCAGCCCCGCGGGACATGAAAAACTGTTTTTT. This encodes CASPAGHEKLFF.

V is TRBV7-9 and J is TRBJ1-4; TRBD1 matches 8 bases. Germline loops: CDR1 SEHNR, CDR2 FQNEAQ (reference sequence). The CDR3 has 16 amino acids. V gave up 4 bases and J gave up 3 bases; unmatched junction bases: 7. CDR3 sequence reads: CASSSYRGAANEKLFF. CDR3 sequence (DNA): TGTGCCAGCAGCTCCTACAGGGGGGCGGCTAATGAAAAACTGTTTTTT.

This CDR3 reads CAWNEATGEQYF. CDR3 in DNA: TGTGCCTGGAACGAGGCCACCGGCGAGCAGTACTTC. The chain carries TRBV30 and TRBJ2-7; D is unclear. V lost 4 bases and J lost 6, with 13 bases in between. This CDR3 is built from 12 residues. Germline V gene data show CDR1 as GTSNPN and CDR2 as SVGIG (reference sequence).

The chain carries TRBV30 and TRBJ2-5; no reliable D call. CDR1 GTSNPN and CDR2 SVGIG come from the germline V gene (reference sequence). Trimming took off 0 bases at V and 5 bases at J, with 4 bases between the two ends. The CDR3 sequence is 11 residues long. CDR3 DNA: TGTGCCTGGAGTGTACGGGAGACCCAGTACTTC. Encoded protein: CAWSVRETQYF.

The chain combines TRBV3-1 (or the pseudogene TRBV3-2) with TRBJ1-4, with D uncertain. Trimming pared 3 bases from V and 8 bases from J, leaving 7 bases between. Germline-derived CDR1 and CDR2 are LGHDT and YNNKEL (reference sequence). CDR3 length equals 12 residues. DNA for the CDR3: TGTGCCAGCAGCCAGTCAGTAGAAAAACTGTTTTTT. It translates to CASSQSVEKLFF.

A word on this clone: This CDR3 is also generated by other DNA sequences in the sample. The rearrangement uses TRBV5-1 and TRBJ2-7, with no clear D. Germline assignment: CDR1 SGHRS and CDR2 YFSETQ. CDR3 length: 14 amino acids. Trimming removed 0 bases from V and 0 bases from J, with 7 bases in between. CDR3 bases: TGCGCCAGCAGCTTGGCAGGTACCTCCTACGAGCAGTACTTC. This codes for CASSLAGTSYEQYF.

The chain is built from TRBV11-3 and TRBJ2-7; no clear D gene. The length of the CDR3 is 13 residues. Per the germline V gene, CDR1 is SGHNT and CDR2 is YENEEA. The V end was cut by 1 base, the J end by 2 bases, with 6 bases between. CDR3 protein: CASSLVGAYEQYF. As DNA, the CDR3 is TGTGCCAGCAGCTTAGTAGGAGCCTACGAGCAGTACTTC.